The 6 T cell receptor beta chains given below trace back to one sample, sequenced in a study of T cell changes during pregnancy in multiple sclerosis. Sequencing used immunoSEQ multiplex PCR; TCRdb keeps in-frame clones, though not all of them. The sample comprises roughly 39,000 clones, under 95% of which are singletons, and 1.4% rests with the top ten. Sequences were obtained from PBMCs (not recorded whether the cells were cultured). Receptors were obtained from a female donor with multiple sclerosis, enrolled in a pregnancy study.

Written as DNA, the CDR3 is TGCAGCGTTGAATTGTCTAGCGCGTCCACAGATACGCAGTATTTT. Translated, it gives CSVELSSASTDTQYF. The chain joins TRBV29-1 to TRBJ2-3, with D possibly being TRBD2 (6 bases). V shed 2 bases and J shed 2 bases, with 14 bases lying between them. The CDR3 covers 15 residues. Germline V lookup: CDR1 SQVTM, CDR2 ANQGSEA.

This chain joins TRBV19 and TRBJ2-1; possibly TRBD2 for D (6 bases). This CDR3 spans 15 amino acids. The V end was cut by 3 bases, the J end by 0 bases, with 9 bases between. The germline gives CDR1 LNHDA, CDR2 SQIVND (reference sequence). The CDR3 DNA is TGTGCCAGTAGTATGGCCGGGAGCTCCTACAATGAGCAGTTCTTC. It is translated as CASSMAGSSYNEQFF.

This chain joins TRBV27 and TRBJ2-5, with 10 bases fitting TRBD2. Looked up from germline, CDR1 is MNHEY and CDR2 is SMNVEV (reference sequence). Trimming took 5 bases from V and 3 from J; bases not matched to a gene: 6. This CDR3 spans 15 amino acids. The chain's CDR3 is CASSPRAGGEETQYF. The CDR3 nucleotides are TGTGCCAGCAGTCCCCGAGCGGGAGGGGAAGAGACCCAGTACTTC.

The chain uses TRBV6-5 and TRBJ2-5; TRBD2 is a possible D gene (6 bases). Trimming removed 3 bases from V and 5 bases from J, with 10 bases in between. Germline V gene lookup returns CDR1 MNHEY and CDR2 SVGAGI. This CDR3 spans 13 amino acids. The CDR3 region is CASSYAGHETQYF. CDR3 DNA: TGTGCCAGCAGTTATGCGGGGCACGAGACCCAGTACTTC.

The J gene is TRBJ2-1, the V gene TRBV6-5; TRBD2 agrees at 7 bases. V shed 8 bases, J shed 1 base, and the junction held 8 bases outside the gene matches. CDR1 is MNHEY and CDR2 is SVGAGI in the germline V gene. CDR3 length: 15 residues. The CDR3 reads CASGVGGRSYNEQFF. CDR3 sequence (DNA): TGTGCCAGCGGGGTCGGCGGGAGATCCTACAATGAGCAGTTCTTC.

The chain is built from TRBV5-4 and TRBJ2-1; the D is unclear. The germline V gene has CDR1 SGHNT and CDR2 YYREEE (reference sequence). The CDR3 has 11 amino acids. Trimming cost V 0 bases and J 9 bases, with 4 bases left between them. The CDR3 protein is CASSLGSEQFF. The CDR3 nucleotides read TGTGCCAGCAGCTTGGGCTCTGAGCAGTTCTTC.